The 24 T cell receptor beta chains listed next were all sequenced from one sample in a study of identical twins. TCRdb called the 5' RACE reads again in MiXCR, with one record for every CDR3 protein. The sample comprises 500,000 to 550,000 distinct CDR3 sequences, 20% to 25% of which are singletons, and around 0.47% rests with the top ten. The sample also formed part of further work on yellow fever vaccine responses in identical twins.

The sample taken for sequencing was CD4+ T cells sorted from blood. These TCRs come from a woman aged 18-29 years in good health.

J is TRBJ2-1 and V is TRBV4-1, with 9 positions matching TRBD1. J was trimmed by 9 bases and V by 6 bases; bases with no gene match: 6. Germline V gene sequence: CDR1 MGHRA, CDR2 YSYEKL. The CDR3 is 13 residues long. This CDR3 reads CASRRTGDSEQFF. The CDR3 DNA reads TGCGCCAGCAGACGGACAGGGGATAGTGAGCAGTTCTTC.

This chain joins TRBV5-5 and TRBJ2-3, with 11 bases aligning to TRBD2. The CDR3 is 16 residues long. The V segment lost 0 bases and the J segment 6 bases; nucleotides outside the gene matches: 6. Per the germline V gene, CDR1 is SGHKS and CDR2 is YYEKEE (reference sequence). The CDR3 loop reads CASSLGPSGRLDTQYF. CDR3 DNA: TGTGCCAGCAGCTTGGGGCCTAGCGGGAGGCTGGATACGCAGTATTTT.

This clonotype was counted only a few times. The chain combines TRBV12-3 or TRBV12-4 with TRBJ1-2; a weak D match, TRBD1 (5 bases). V was shortened by 4 bases and J by 1 base, with 10 bases between the two germline ends. CDR3 size: 14 residues. CDR3: CASSWMTVNYGYTF. CDR3 in DNA: TGTGCCAGCAGTTGGATGACAGTTAACTATGGCTACACCTTC.

The CDR3 sequence: CASSGTSIYETQYF. The CDR3 nucleotides are TGTGCCAGCAGCGGAACGTCAATTTATGAGACCCAGTACTTC. The chain recombines TRBV7-2 with TRBJ2-5; D call uncertain. V lost 5 bases, J lost 5 bases, and 15 bases lay in between. Germline loops: CDR1 SGHTA, CDR2 FQGNSA. The CDR3 is made up of 14 amino acids.

This clonotype has more than one count but fewer than ten. The CDR3 DNA sequence: TGTGCCAGCAACCTTAGCGGGCCAACCTCGAGGGAGCTGTTTTTT. This codes for CASNLSGPTSRELFF. The chain is built from TRBV12-3 or TRBV12-4 and TRBJ2-2; TRBD2 matches at 7 bases. The CDR3 has 15 amino acids. V dropped 7 bases and J dropped 9; count of bases not matched to a gene: 14.

This clonotype has only a few counts. The chain is built from TRBV10-3 and TRBJ2-1; 8 bases are a match to TRBD2. Germline lookup yields CDR1 ENHRY and CDR2 SYGVKD. This CDR3 comprises 13 residues. With 6 bases clipped from V and 5 bases from J, the junction kept 3 bases outside the gene matches. CDR3 loop: CAISTLADNEQFF. Here the CDR3 DNA reads TGTGCCATCAGCACACTAGCGGACAATGAGCAGTTCTTC.

CDR3 amino acids: CASSGGLAVQLTQYF. The DNA for the CDR3 is TGTGCCAGCAGCGGTGGACTAGCGGTCCAGCTTACGCAGTATTTT. The rearrangement uses TRBV3-1 and TRBJ2-3; 10 positions match TRBD2. The CDR3 length is 15 residues. Germline loops: CDR1 LGHDT, CDR2 YNNKEL (reference sequence). The trim removed 5 bases at V and 8 bases at J, leaving 10 bases unmatched.

This clonotype was detected only a few times. This chain connects TRBV12-3 or TRBV12-4 to TRBJ2-2, with D perhaps TRBD1 (6 bases). V was clipped by 7 bases and J by 5 bases, with 14 bases between them. The CDR3 is 14 amino acids. The CDR3 DNA reads TGTGCCAGCAAAACAGGGTTAGGGACCGGGGAGCTGTTTTTT. Translation gives CASKTGLGTGELFF.

This clonotype was observed a few times. V is TRBV7-2 and J is TRBJ2-2; 8 nucleotides align to TRBD1. This CDR3 region has 14 residues. CDR1 and CDR2 from the germline V gene are SGHTA and FQGNSA. With 4 bases clipped from V and 5 bases from J, the junction kept 3 bases outside the gene matches. The CDR3 region is CASSSTGGTGELFF. In DNA form, the CDR3 reads TGTGCCAGCAGCTCTACAGGGGGAACCGGGGAGCTGTTTTTT.

The CDR3 protein is CATSRRCGPARGNTIYF. CDR3 coding DNA: TGTGCCACCAGTAGGAGATGCGGACCAGCTCGTGGAAACACCATATATTTT. The chain recombines TRBV24-1 with TRBJ1-3; D not certain. The length of the CDR3 is 17 residues. Trimming took off 6 bases at V and 3 bases at J, with 20 bases between the two ends. CDR1 is KGHDR, CDR2 SFDVKD, per germline.

This clonotype has ten or more counts. The V gene is TRBV20-1, the J gene TRBJ2-7; 8 bases align to TRBD2. The CDR3 is 16 amino acids. Germline V gene lookup returns CDR1 DFQATT and CDR2 SNEGSKA (reference sequence). The V gene end was trimmed by 1 base and the J gene end by 1 base; junction bases not matched to a gene: 9. This CDR3 is CSARVHGLAGSYEQYV. The CDR3, as DNA: TGCAGTGCTAGAGTCCACGGACTAGCTGGGTCCTACGAGCAGTACGTC.

This clonotype turned up a few times. This chain joins TRBV10-3 and TRBJ2-7; TRBD1 matches 9 bases. Trimming took 8 bases from V and 4 from J; bases not matched to a gene: 6. CDR1 and CDR2 from the germline V gene are ENHRY and SYGVKD. The CDR3 spans 13 residues. The CDR3 region is CAIGRDREYEQYF. For the CDR3, the DNA is TGTGCCATCGGCCGGGACAGGGAATACGAGCAGTACTTC.

The V and J genes are TRBV7-6 and TRBJ2-5; 9 nucleotides agree with TRBD1. Germline loops: CDR1 SGHVS, CDR2 FNYEAQ. The CDR3 is made up of 15 amino acids. V gave up 5 bases and J gave up 5 bases; unmatched junction bases: 9. This CDR3 is CASSLQGQGGETQYF. The CDR3 DNA is TGTGCCAGCAGCCTCCAGGGACAGGGCGGGGAGACCCAGTACTTC.

At least ten counts were recorded for this clonotype. The chain couples TRBV6-1 to TRBJ2-7, with TRBD1 matching 8 bases. The CDR3 runs to 14 residues. Germline assignment: CDR1 MNHNS and CDR2 SASEGT. Germline trimming cut 7 bases from V and 5 bases from J; bases unmatched to any gene: 10. CDR3 residues: CASNPWTGLHEQYF. DNA for the CDR3: TGTGCCAGCAATCCCTGGACAGGGCTCCACGAGCAGTACTTC.

This clonotype occurred a few times. CDR3 sequence reads: CATSSPGTSGVNEQFF. The CDR3 DNA sequence: TGTGCCACCAGTTCACCCGGGACTAGCGGGGTCAATGAGCAGTTCTTC. This chain uses TRBV24-1 with TRBJ2-1; 13 bases map to TRBD2. Trimming cost V 6 bases and J 6 bases; bases outside gene matches: 7. This CDR3 has 16 amino acids. Germline lookup yields CDR1 KGHDR and CDR2 SFDVKD.

V is TRBV5-5 and J is TRBJ2-6; D gene unclear. V lost 3 bases and J lost 2, with 12 bases in between. CDR1 is SGHKS, CDR2 YYEKEE, per germline (reference sequence). The CDR3 totals 16 residues. CDR3 residues: CASSSFLPTGANVLTF. The CDR3 DNA follows: TGTGCCAGCAGCTCCTTTTTGCCCACTGGGGCCAACGTCCTGACTTTC.

This sequence joins TRBV12-3 or TRBV12-4 and TRBJ2-1, with D possibly matching TRBD2 (6 bases). Trimming removed 3 bases at V and 4 bases at J, with 22 bases between. The length of the CDR3 is 18 residues. The CDR3 region has the DNA TGTGCCAGCAGTTTCCCCGGCGGATACGGGAGTAGGTACAATGAGCAGTTCTTC. Translating gives CASSFPGGYGSRYNEQFF.

J is TRBJ2-7 and V is TRBV14; D may be TRBD1 (6 bases). Germline V CDR1 and CDR2: SGHDN, FVKESK. This CDR3 is 15 amino acids long. The V gene lost 3 bases and the J gene lost 0 bases, with 12 bases spanning the gap. CDR3 nucleotide sequence: TGTGCCAGCAGCCAGGGACAAGGGAGCTCCTACGAGCAGTACTTC. Translation gives CASSQGQGSSYEQYF.

V gene TRBV28 combines with J gene TRBJ2-1; D might be TRBD1 (5 bases). The CDR3 covers 15 residues. CDR1 is MDHEN, CDR2 SYDVKM, per germline. Trimming removed 8 bases from V and 0 bases from J, with 14 bases in between. Here the CDR3 DNA reads TGTGCCAGCGGGGCCACATTGAGCTCCTACAATGAGCAGTTCTTC. Its translation is CASGATLSSYNEQFF.

This chain joins TRBV14 and TRBJ2-7, with 7 bases that match TRBD2. This CDR3 is built from 14 residues. The V gene end was trimmed by 6 bases and the J gene end by 2 bases; junction bases not matched to a gene: 7. The germline V gene has CDR1 SGHDN and CDR2 FVKESK. In DNA form, the CDR3 reads TGTGCCAGCAGGAGTTCCGCGGGGGCCTACGAGCAGTACTTC. This gives the protein CASRSSAGAYEQYF.

This clonotype was seen a few times. The J gene is TRBJ2-1, the V gene TRBV2; perhaps D is TRBD1 or TRBD2 (5 bases each). Trimming removed 7 bases from V and 5 bases from J, with 12 bases in between. Germline V gene sequence: CDR1 SNHLY, CDR2 FYNNEI. The CDR3 totals 13 residues. For the CDR3, the DNA is TGTGCCAGCAAGGTGGGGGTCCACAATGAGCAGTTCTTC. Its translation is CASKVGVHNEQFF.

This clonotype has just a few counts. The chain employs TRBV20-1 and TRBJ2-1, with D possibly being TRBD2 (5 bases). Germline CDR1 reads DFQATT; CDR2 reads SNEGSKA (reference sequence). V was shortened by 0 bases and J by 0 bases, with 12 bases between the two germline ends. The CDR3 totals 16 residues. CDR3 in amino acids: CSARDSVISSYNEQFF. The CDR3 coding sequence is TGCAGTGCTAGAGATAGCGTCATTTCCTCCTACAATGAGCAGTTCTTC.

The rearrangement links TRBV29-1 to TRBJ2-1; D is ambiguous. V was pared by 4 bases and J by 7 bases, with 11 bases between. The CDR3 runs 12 residues. The germline V gene has CDR1 SQVTM and CDR2 ANQGSEA. The CDR3 protein is CSVALPRNEQFF. The CDR3 DNA sequence: TGCAGCGTTGCTCTACCTCGGAATGAGCAGTTCTTC.

The CDR3 is CSVVLDTQYF. The CDR3 bases are TGCAGCGTCGTGTTGGATACGCAGTATTTT. J is TRBJ2-3 and V is TRBV29-1; no reliable D call. CDR3 size: 10 residues. Per the germline V gene, CDR1 is SQVTM and CDR2 is ANQGSEA. Deletions cut 6 bases from V and 6 bases from J, with 7 bases between.